The 30 T cell receptor beta chains presented below share a single source sample, sequenced in a study of blood T cells in healthy people across ages. It was with a sample-barcoded 5' primer and a J-beta primer mix that a second PCR of roughly 7 to 12 cycles was run. TCRdb recomputed calls from the 5' RACE reads with MiXCR, one row per CDR3 protein. The repertoire holds approximately 1.5 million distinct CDR3 sequences, with about 35% as singletons. Input material: blood. These TCRs come from a woman aged 30 to 39 in good health.

This clonotype was observed a few times. V gene TRBV4-1 combines with J gene TRBJ1-2; D may be TRBD1 (5 bases). CDR1 and CDR2 (germline): MGHRA, YSYEKL. Deletions cut 4 bases from V and 5 bases from J, with 17 bases between. This CDR3 region has 15 residues. The CDR3 is CASSPGTGPIYGYTF. The CDR3, as DNA: TGCGCCAGCAGCCCCGGGACGGGCCCCATATATGGCTACACCTTC.

This clonotype was detected a few times. The V and J genes are TRBV2 and TRBJ2-1; 7 nucleotides align to TRBD2. CDR3 length equals 14 residues. Trimming removed 4 bases from V and 10 bases from J; junction bases left unmatched: 10. Germline V gives CDR1 SNHLY, CDR2 FYNNEI. For the CDR3, the DNA is TGTGCCAGCAGTGCGGAAAGGACTAGGACCGAGCAGTTCTTC. Residues: CASSAERTRTEQFF. Supplemented by reference TRBV2 and TRBJ2-1, the full variable domain reads EPEVTQTPSHQVTQMGQEVILRCVPISNHLYFYWYRQILGQKVEFLVSFYNNEISEKSEIFDDQFSVERPDGSNFTLKIRSTKLEDSAMYFCASSAERTRTEQFFGPGTRLTVL.

The chain combines TRBV20-1 with TRBJ2-5, with D possibly being TRBD2 (5 bases). This CDR3 comprises 11 residues. V lost 5 bases and J 9 bases, leaving 13 bases between the germline ends. The germline gives CDR1 DFQATT, CDR2 SNEGSKA (reference sequence). The DNA of the CDR3 is TGCAGTGCTCCCTCGCCGGGGTCCCAGTACTTC. Its protein is CSAPSPGSQYF.

This clonotype was counted at least ten times. The J gene is TRBJ2-3, the V gene TRBV13; D ambiguous. The CDR3 has 13 amino acids. Germline V CDR1 and CDR2: PRHDT, FYEKMQ (reference sequence). Trimming pared 6 bases from V and 2 bases from J, leaving 9 bases between. The CDR3 loop reads CASSLGVTDTQYF. DNA of the CDR3: TGTGCCAGCAGTTTGGGTGTCACAGATACGCAGTATTTT. The entire variable domain, with the rest obtained from reference TRBV13 and TRBJ2-3, is as follows: AAGVIQSPRHLIKEKRETATLKCYPIPRHDTVYWYQQGPGQDPQFLISFYEKMQSDKGSIPDRFSAQQFSDYHSELNMSSLELGDSALYFCASSLGVTDTQYFGPGTRLTVL.

This clonotype was seen a few times. The rearrangement joins TRBV12-3 or TRBV12-4 to TRBJ2-3; 10 positions match TRBD2. The CDR3 has 14 amino acids. The CDR3 region has the DNA TGTGCTACAGGGAGCGGGGGGGCCGGTGATACGCAGTATTTT. Amino acid sequence: CATGSGGAGDTQYF.

The sample holds many counts of this clonotype. The rearrangement joins TRBV13 to TRBJ2-5; D remains unclear. V was trimmed by 1 base and J by 5 bases, leaving 5 bases between them. Looked up from germline, CDR1 is PRHDT and CDR2 is FYEKMQ (reference sequence). This CDR3 is built from 12 residues. This chain's CDR3 is CASSLVKETQYF. CDR3 nucleotides: TGTGCCAGCAGCTTAGTAAAGGAGACCCAGTACTTC.

This clonotype was picked up a small number of times. The chain couples TRBV12-3 or TRBV12-4 to TRBJ2-7; D not resolved. V lost 5 bases, J lost 7 bases, and 18 bases lay in between. The CDR3 loop spans 14 amino acids. The CDR3 loop is CASSKRVLRVEQYF. CDR3 nucleotides: TGTGCCAGCAGTAAACGGGTACTACGAGTGGAGCAGTACTTC.

CDR3 coding DNA: TGTGCCAGCAGCCCCCGGACTAGCGGTCACAATGAGCAGTTCTTC. This gives the protein CASSPRTSGHNEQFF. The chain joins TRBV6-8 to TRBJ2-1; TRBD2 matches 10 bases. V was pared by 6 bases and J by 5 bases, with 7 bases of the junction left unmatched. Looked up from germline, CDR1 is MNHGY and CDR2 is SAAAGT. This CDR3 has 15 amino acids.

The chain couples TRBV3-1 to TRBJ2-7; maybe TRBD2 (6 bases). CDR3 length: 16 residues. Trimming took off 0 bases at V and 0 bases at J, with 12 bases between the two ends. Germline assignment: CDR1 LGHDT and CDR2 YNNKEL (reference sequence). CDR3 in DNA: TGTGCCAGCAGCCAAGAATCGGGACTCATCTCCTACGAGCAGTACTTC. The encoded protein is CASSQESGLISYEQYF.

This chain links TRBV20-1 with TRBJ2-5; D may correspond to TRBD1 or TRBD2 (6 bases each). The assigned J gene may be wrong: the sequence end matches TRBJ2-7 better. The CDR3 sequence is 15 residues long. The germline gives CDR1 DFQATT, CDR2 SNEGSKA (reference sequence). DNA of the CDR3: TGCAGTGTCGACCGGGAGCGGACAGAAGCCTACGAGCAGTACTTC. Residues: CSVDRERTEAYEQYF.

This clonotype came up many times. The chain has TRBV20-1 and TRBJ2-3, with 9 bases that match TRBD2. The CDR3 has 16 amino acids. From germline, CDR1 is DFQATT and CDR2 SNEGSKA (reference sequence). Trimming took 7 bases from V and 2 from J; bases not matched to a gene: 13. CDR3 DNA: TGCAGTGGGGTTTTCCGCGGGGGGGCCAACACAGATACGCAGTATTTT. It yields the protein CSGVFRGGANTDTQYF.

This clonotype was recorded a few times. The chain is built from TRBV6-1 and TRBJ2-7, with 9 bases aligning to TRBD1. This CDR3 region has 16 residues. V lost 5 bases, J lost 4 bases, and 12 bases stayed unmatched. Germline V lookup: CDR1 MNHNS, CDR2 SASEGT. CDR3 sequence: CASSSDYRDRVYEQYF. In nucleotides, the CDR3 is TGTGCCAGCAGTAGCGACTATCGGGACAGGGTATACGAGCAGTACTTC.

The genes are TRBV27 and TRBJ2-1; TRBD2 is a possible D gene (5 bases). V lost 10 bases, J lost 10 bases, and 14 bases lay in between. From germline, CDR1 is MNHEY and CDR2 SMNVEV (reference sequence). This CDR3 has 11 amino acids. CDR3 protein: CAIARAGEQFF. The CDR3 nucleotides are TGTGCCATTGCGAGGGCCGGGGAGCAGTTCTTC.

The rearrangement joins TRBV5-1 to TRBJ1-1; D possibly corresponds to TRBD1 (5 bases). V lost 0 bases and J 3 bases, leaving 12 bases between the germline ends. This CDR3 region has 15 residues. Germline CDR1 and CDR2: SGHRS and YFSETQ. The CDR3 sequence is CASSLDTRGDTEAFF. The DNA of the CDR3 is TGCGCCAGCAGCTTGGATACGAGGGGCGACACTGAAGCTTTCTTT.

This clonotype was recorded many times. This chain links TRBV4-1 with TRBJ1-4, with 7 bases matching TRBD1. The length of the CDR3 is 15 residues. V was clipped by 4 bases and J by 1 base; unmatched bases: 3. The V gene's germline CDR1 is MGHRA and CDR2 YSYEKL. The CDR3 DNA sequence: TGCGCCAGCAGCCCCAGACAGGGAACTAATGAAAAACTGTTTTTT. It encodes CASSPRQGTNEKLFF.

Turning to this clonotype: This sequence may be a read error, since a much larger clone differs from it by one base. This chain connects TRBV29-1 to TRBJ2-7; 8 bases are a match to TRBD1. Germline CDR1 is SQVTM and CDR2 is ANQGSEA. V lost 5 bases and J lost 5; bases outside the gene matches: 8. The CDR3 length is 13 residues. The CDR3, as DNA: TGCAGCGTTCAGGGACAGGTAACGAACGAGCAGTACTTC. Translating gives CSVQGQVTNEQYF.

The V call is TRBV29-1, the J call TRBJ2-3; D is perhaps TRBD2 (6 bases). Germline-derived CDR1 and CDR2 are SQVTM and ANQGSEA. This CDR3 comprises 15 residues. The V end lost 4 bases, the J end lost 2 bases, and 16 bases lay between the germline ends. Written as DNA, the CDR3 is TGCAGCGTTGTCGGGGGTGAAGGGGACACAGATACGCAGTATTTT. Translating gives CSVVGGEGDTDTQYF.

The chain uses TRBV7-9 and TRBJ2-3, with TRBD1 matching over 9 bases. The junction had 6 bases not matched to a gene; V was cut back by 5 bases and J by 6 bases. Germline V gene lookup returns CDR1 SEHNR and CDR2 FQNEAQ (reference sequence). The CDR3 has 14 residues. CDR3 sequence: CASSPGQGRDTQYF. The CDR3 DNA is TGTGCCAGCAGCCCCGGACAGGGGAGGGATACGCAGTATTTT. Full variable domain (remainder filled in from reference TRBV7-9 and TRBJ2-3): DTGVSQNPRHKITKRGQNVTFRCDPISEHNRLYWYRQTLGQGPEFLTYFQNEAQLEKSRLLSDRFSAERPKGSFSTLEIQRTEQGDSAMYLCASSPGQGRDTQYFGPGTRLTVL.

The chain has TRBV14 and TRBJ1-6; no reliable D call. V lost 0 bases to trimming and J lost 0 bases, with 9 bases between them. Germline V gene lookup returns CDR1 SGHDN and CDR2 FVKESK. The CDR3 totals 17 residues. CDR3 region: CASSQEYPSSYNSPLHF. CDR3 nucleotide sequence: TGTGCCAGCAGCCAAGAGTACCCCAGCTCCTATAATTCACCCCTCCACTTT.

The chain is built from TRBV3-1 and TRBJ2-1, with 12 positions matching TRBD2. J gave up 2 bases and V 4 bases, and 6 bases lay outside the gene matches. The CDR3 sequence is 17 residues long. Germline V CDR1 and CDR2: LGHDT, YNNKEL (reference sequence). The CDR3 nucleotides read TGTGCCAGCAGCCCCACTAGCGGGAGGTCTCCCTACAATGAGCAGTTCTTC. Translating gives CASSPTSGRSPYNEQFF.

V gene TRBV5-4 combines with J gene TRBJ1-2; 9 positions agree with TRBD1. CDR3 length: 17 residues. V shed 4 bases and J 4 bases; nucleotides not matched to a gene: 14. From germline, CDR1 is SGHNT and CDR2 YYREEE (reference sequence). CDR3 sequence: CASSRPSGDRASYGYTF. Here the CDR3 DNA reads TGTGCCAGCAGCAGACCGAGCGGGGACAGGGCCTCCTATGGCTACACCTTC.

This chain links TRBV2 with TRBJ2-1; possible D gene TRBD1, 6 bases. Germline V CDR1 and CDR2: SNHLY, FYNNEI. The CDR3 is made up of 16 amino acids. The ends were cut back, 0 bases at V and 5 bases at J, with 14 bases in the middle. The CDR3 is CASSEALLNRDNEQFF. CDR3 DNA: TGTGCCAGCAGTGAAGCGCTTTTGAACAGGGACAATGAGCAGTTCTTC. The complete variable domain, with remaining parts taken from reference TRBV2 and TRBJ2-1, reads EPEVTQTPSHQVTQMGQEVILRCVPISNHLYFYWYRQILGQKVEFLVSFYNNEISEKSEIFDDQFSVERPDGSNFTLKIRSTKLEDSAMYFCASSEALLNRDNEQFFGPGTRLTVL.

This clonotype showed up just a few times. This chain uses TRBV20-1 with TRBJ1-2, with D perhaps TRBD1 (5 bases). Per the germline V gene, CDR1 is DFQATT and CDR2 is SNEGSKA (reference sequence). The CDR3 is 13 amino acids. Trimming stripped 5 bases from V and 0 bases from J, with 10 bases between. The CDR3 DNA reads as TGCAGTGCTGGGGCCAAAGCTAACTATGGCTACACCTTC. Translated, it gives CSAGAKANYGYTF.

The chain links TRBV21-1 to TRBJ2-5; the tabulated D call, TRBD1, remains unverified against the DNA. The J call is doubtful: the DNA matches TRBJ2-7 better. TRBV21-1 is recorded as a pseudogene. The CDR3 has 17 residues. DNA for the CDR3: TGTGCCAGCAGCCAAACCAGGGGAGAGGGGATTAGAGGCGAGCAGTACTTC. This gives the protein CASSQTRGEGIRGEQYF.

A remark on this clonotype: A junction end diverges from the germline sequence, so it may reflect a read error. The chain combines TRBV10-3 with TRBJ1-1; TRBD1 might be the D (5 bases). CDR1 and CDR2 from the germline V gene are ENHRY and SYGVKD. The CDR3 runs to 14 residues. The CDR3 region is CAIRESGRETEAFF. CDR3 in DNA: TGTGCCATCAGGGAGTCGGGCAGGGAAACTGAAGCTTTCTTT.

The DNA of the CDR3 is TGTGCCATCAGTGAGTCTGGGGTTACTGAAGCTTTCTTT. This codes for CAISESGVTEAFF. This chain connects TRBV10-3 to TRBJ1-1, with no clear D. This CDR3 comprises 13 residues. Germline CDR1 ENHRY, CDR2 SYGVKD. The V gene lost 0 bases and the J gene lost 5 bases, with 7 bases spanning the gap.

The table lists this clonotype with a few counts. CDR3 nucleotides: TGTGCCAGCAGTGGGCTGTGGTACGAGCAGTACTTC. It is translated as CASSGLWYEQYF. This chain uses TRBV25-1 with TRBJ2-7; D unresolved. This CDR3 comprises 12 residues. The germline V gene encodes CDR1 MGHDK and CDR2 SYGVNS. Deletions cut 4 bases from V and 4 bases from J, with 8 bases between.

This clonotype was seen more than once but under ten times. At one of its ends the junction is not consistent with the germline gene, which may arise from a read error. DNA of the CDR3: TGTGCCAGCAGCCCCGCCCCCGGGGACGAGAAGTACTTC. Translation: CASSPAPGDEKYF. This chain joins TRBV3-1 and TRBJ2-7, with D perhaps TRBD1 or TRBD2 (5 bases each). The CDR3 is 13 amino acids. The germline V gene encodes CDR1 LGHDT and CDR2 YNNKEL (reference sequence).

The rearrangement joins TRBV15 to TRBJ1-5, with D possibly being TRBD1 (5 bases). This CDR3 comprises 18 residues. The V gene's germline CDR1 is LNHNV and CDR2 YYDKDF (reference sequence). V lost 0 bases and J 5 bases, leaving 20 bases between the germline ends. The CDR3 protein is CATSRDVSSVGAHQPQHF. Here the CDR3 DNA reads TGTGCCACCAGCAGAGATGTGAGCAGTGTAGGGGCGCATCAGCCCCAGCATTTT.

This chain uses TRBV24-1 with TRBJ2-1; 8 bases match TRBD2. Trimming took 7 bases from V and 4 from J; bases not matched to a gene: 5. CDR1 is KGHDR and CDR2 is SFDVKD in the germline V gene. This CDR3 contains 14 residues. The CDR3 spells CATSPLAEYNEQFF. CDR3 DNA sequence: TGTGCCACCAGCCCACTAGCGGAGTACAATGAGCAGTTCTTC.